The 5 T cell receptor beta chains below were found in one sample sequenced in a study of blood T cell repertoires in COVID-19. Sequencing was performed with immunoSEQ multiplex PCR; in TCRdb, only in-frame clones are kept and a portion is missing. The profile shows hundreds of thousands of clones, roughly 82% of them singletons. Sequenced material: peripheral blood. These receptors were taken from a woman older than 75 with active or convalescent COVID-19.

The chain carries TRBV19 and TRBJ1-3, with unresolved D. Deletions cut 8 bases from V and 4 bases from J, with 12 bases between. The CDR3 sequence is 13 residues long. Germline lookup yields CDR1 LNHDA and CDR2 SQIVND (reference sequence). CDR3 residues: CASGRGSGNTIYF. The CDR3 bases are TGTGCCAGTGGTCGGGGTTCCGGAAACACCATATATTTT.

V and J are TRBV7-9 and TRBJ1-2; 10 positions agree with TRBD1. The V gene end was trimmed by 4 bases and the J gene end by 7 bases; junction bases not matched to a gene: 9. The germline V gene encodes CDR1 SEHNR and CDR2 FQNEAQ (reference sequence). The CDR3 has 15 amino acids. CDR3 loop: CASSSQGTGVAGYTF. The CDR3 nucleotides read TGTGCCAGCAGCTCCCAAGGGACAGGGGTAGCTGGCTACACCTTC.

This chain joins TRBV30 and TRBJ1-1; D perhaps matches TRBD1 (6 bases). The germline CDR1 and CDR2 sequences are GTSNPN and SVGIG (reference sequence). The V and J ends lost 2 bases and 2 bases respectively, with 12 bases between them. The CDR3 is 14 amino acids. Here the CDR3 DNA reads TGTGCCTGGAGTACCGGGACAACAAACACTGAAGCTTTCTTT. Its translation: CAWSTGTTNTEAFF. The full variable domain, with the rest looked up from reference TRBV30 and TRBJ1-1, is SQTIHQWPATLVQPVGSPLSLECTVEGTSNPNLYWYRQAAGRGLQLLFYSVGIGQISSEVPQNLSASRPQDRQFILSSKKLLLSDSGFYLCAWSTGTTNTEAFFGQGTRLTVV.

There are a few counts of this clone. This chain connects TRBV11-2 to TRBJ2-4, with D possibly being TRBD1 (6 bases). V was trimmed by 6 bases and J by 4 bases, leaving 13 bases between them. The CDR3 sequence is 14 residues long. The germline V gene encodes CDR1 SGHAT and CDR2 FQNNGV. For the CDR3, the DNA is TGTGCCAGCAGTGTCCAGGGGCTTAAAAACATTCAGTACTTC. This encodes CASSVQGLKNIQYF.

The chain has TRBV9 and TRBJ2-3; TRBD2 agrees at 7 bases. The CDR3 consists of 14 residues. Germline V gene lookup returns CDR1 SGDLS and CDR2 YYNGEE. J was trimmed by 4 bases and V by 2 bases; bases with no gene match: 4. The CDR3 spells CASSVSRGADTQYF. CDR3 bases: TGTGCCAGCAGCGTCTCCCGGGGGGCAGATACGCAGTATTTT.